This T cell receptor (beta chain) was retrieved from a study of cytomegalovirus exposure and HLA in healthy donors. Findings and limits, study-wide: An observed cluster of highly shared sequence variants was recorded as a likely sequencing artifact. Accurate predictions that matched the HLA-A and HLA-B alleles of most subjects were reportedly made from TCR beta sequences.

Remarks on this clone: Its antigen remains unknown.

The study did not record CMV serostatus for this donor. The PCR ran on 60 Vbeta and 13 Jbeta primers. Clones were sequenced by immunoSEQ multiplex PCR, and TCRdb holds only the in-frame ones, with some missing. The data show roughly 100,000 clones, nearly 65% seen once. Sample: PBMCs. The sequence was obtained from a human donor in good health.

The CDR3 nucleotides are TGTGCCAGCTCACCATTTGCAGCGGGCCCCCGCGGAGGGCAGTTCTTC. It encodes CASSPFAAGPRGGQFF. V usage is TRBV18 and J usage is TRBJ2-1; the D gene is possibly TRBD2 (6 bases). V gave up 2 bases and J gave up 12 bases, with 23 bases separating them. There are 16 residues in the CDR3. Germline CDR1 and CDR2: KGHSH and LQKENI.